The clone carrying this T cell receptor beta chain was recorded only once. TCRdb's copy holds only in-frame clones and misses some; the assay was immunoSEQ multiplex PCR. The sample lists about 90,000 clones; roughly 80% were seen once. The data are from a study of blood T cell repertoires in COVID-19. Sequences were obtained from peripheral blood. This receptor was taken from a man at least 80 years old with active or convalescent COVID-19.

CDR3 coding DNA: TGTGCCAGCAGCCCTTCGATGTCGGGGGGCGCTAACTATGGCTACACCTTC. Residues: CASSPSMSGGANYGYTF. This chain uses TRBV4-2 with TRBJ1-2, with D possibly being TRBD1 (6 bases). This CDR3 comprises 17 residues. Germline lookup yields CDR1 LGHNA and CDR2 YNFKEQ. V dropped 4 bases and J dropped 0 bases, with 18 bases sitting between them.